This paragraph covers one T cell receptor (beta chain) sequence. Per germline, CDR1 SGHDT and CDR2 YYEEEE. Trimming left V 2 bases short and J 6 bases short, with 15 bases between. This CDR3 is built from 14 residues. This sample was taken from a study of cytomegalovirus exposure and HLA in healthy donors. Profiling relied on immunoSEQ multiplex PCR, and the TCRdb table lists in-frame clones only, not all of them. The table includes 71,000 or so clones, around 95% detected once. The chain is built from TRBV5-6 and TRBJ2-7; a possible D gene is TRBD1 (6 bases). The sample taken for sequencing was PBMCs. The clonotype originates from a man between 18 and 35 years old in good health and CMV-seropositive. The CDR3 loop reads CASSFRQAPSEQYF. For the CDR3, the DNA is TGTGCCAGCAGCTTTAGACAGGCCCCGAGCGAGCAGTACTTC.